This record covers a single T cell receptor beta chain. This clonotype came up many times. This receptor's antigen is unknown. The sample holds no much larger clone one base away, and base qualities are not on file. The data were obtained in a study of T cells in Graves' hyperthyroidism and ophthalmopathy (dated by TCRdb to between 2018 and 2021). Regarding the research as a whole: Peripheral blood was collected at initial diagnosis, before any treatment. According to the paper, TCR Vbeta CDR3 sequencing was carried out on 120 to 150 peripheral blood samples, which came from fewer than 50 ophthalmopathy, under 85 hyperthyroidism and about 17 progressor patients. Prospective prediction of ophthalmopathy was tested in an independent validation cohort of about 19 hyperthyroidism patients and some 17 patients who later progressed to ophthalmopathy. After blood sampling, hyperthyroidism patients were treated with methimazole at a starting dose of 30 mg daily, and ophthalmopathy patients were treated with high-dose intravenous methylprednisolone. For training and testing, the 80 to 100 patients in the discovery cohort were randomly divided in a 7:3 ratio. The study also compared thyroid tissue and blood T-cell repertoires from five or six Graves' hyperthyroidism patients. A discovery cohort of roughly 100 patients, about 44 with Graves' ophthalmopathy and under 60 with stable Graves' hyperthyroidism, was used to find distinguishing TCR V-J signatures. Study-level results and caveats: In cross-validation, a model built on a 13 V-J signature told ophthalmopathy apart from stable hyperthyroidism with under 90% sensitivity and around 83% specificity, and in testing the same model reached 80%/75%. Most expanded thyroid clonotypes (frequency above 0.001) were also detected in blood, suggesting blood repertoires may reflect thyroid immune responses. During validation, the model predicted progression to ophthalmopathy a median of approximately 7 months ahead of onset, with more than 60% sensitivity and 72.22% specificity. Sample size was not statistically predetermined, and blinding of investigators to group allocation was not performed.

Stable Graves' hyperthyroidism was defined as no progression to ophthalmopathy during 18 months of follow-up. The hyperthyroidism patients were between 18 and 65 years old and newly diagnosed, with a disease duration of less than 2 months. Any patient with an uncontrolled infection, another autoimmune disease, pregnancy or lactation was excluded. Diagnoses were based on clinical symptoms, serum thyroxine and TRAb, thyroid ultrasound and orbital computed tomography. PBMCs were isolated from 10 ml of fresh peripheral blood by Ficoll-Paque density gradient centrifugation. Total RNA was extracted using Trizol reagent, and RNA quality was assessed on an Agilent 2100 Bioanalyzer. The CDR3, from cysteine to phenylalanine, totals 14 residues. Of all the DNA, just the CDR3 is kept, 42 bases in frame from base 1. V was cut back by 5 bases and J by 8 bases, leaving a gap of 18 bases between them. Taken from the germline V gene, the CDR1 and CDR2 loops are MNHNS and SASEGT.

The TCR beta CDR3 regions were amplified from RNA transcripts. A first-round RT-PCR of the TCR CDR3 used the HTBI primer set with the Qiagen OneStep RT-PCR kit. A second multiplex PCR round built the libraries, followed by size selection and purification. Libraries were sequenced paired-end with 100 bp reads on an Illumina HiSeq2000. From the authors' description of their analysis: Raw data were processed with SOAPnuke, discarding reads with adapters, uncalled bases, mean Phred below 15, or no exact constant-primer or identifier match. COPE v1.2.5 was used to merge high-quality paired reads, and clonotypes were defined as unique nucleotide sequences. Clonotypes were aligned to IMGT TRBV, TRBD and TRBJ reference segments using MiTCR v1.1. The analysis was restricted to V-J combinations with a frequency above 0.0001, which together covered 99.2% of the repertoires. A TCS score was defined as the ratio of F50 (clonal expansion) to E x V (chaos), with BLOSUM62-based TCRdist applied between CDR3 peptides within each V-J. Welch's t-statistics and random forest reduced just over 500 V-J features to under 15, which were used in a naive Bayes classifier (R e1071). Starting from the raw public reads, TCRdb applied fastp trimming at Q25, assembled clones with MiXCR and retained in-frame beta chains. Each CDR3 protein gets just one entry, which takes the most common genes and DNA from the rows behind it. The V and J calls were not made by the authors but by TCRdb's processing. The sample table contains about 420,000 distinct CDR3 sequences; only one count was recorded for 15% to 19% of them. Together, the top ten hold 7.5% to 9% of the sample.

Sequenced: blood. The chain employs TRBV6-1 and TRBJ1-2; no D gene is confidently identified. The source is a woman aged 18-30 years with Graves' hyperthyroidism. The CDR3 reads as follows: CASSYSRGLTGYTF. The nucleotides read TGTGCCAGCAGTTATTCTCGCGGCCTAACGGGCTACACCTTC.